This T cell receptor (beta chain) originates from a study of CD8 T cells in ankylosing spondylitis (dated by TCRdb to the late 2010s). A note on the overall study: The study set out to find disease-linked TCR variants by profiling T cell receptor beta repertoires in ankylosing spondylitis patients and healthy donors. The full study cohort comprised around 25 ankylosing spondylitis patients and over 95 healthy donors. Peripheral blood samples were taken, and synovial fluid was additionally collected from ankylosing spondylitis patients.

In its sample, this clonotype was seen a few times. The antigen this receptor binds is unknown. No quality values exist for individual bases; no much larger clone is one base distant. Sequencing was carried out with an Illumina HiSeq 2500. Quantitative 5'-RACE with molecular barcodes was the method used to prepare the TCR beta libraries. Per the source publication's procedure: Disease-linked TCR variants were identified with a new computational method built on a probabilistic model of VDJ rearrangement. The raw public reads went through TCRdb reprocessing: fastp at Q25, MiXCR clone calling, in-frame beta chains kept. Rows with one shared CDR3 protein collapse into an entry with the most common genes and DNA. The V and J calls and clone size come from TCRdb's table, not from the authors' own analysis. Within this sample are some 400,000 distinct CDR3 sequences, with 20% to 25% of them counted one time only. Approximately 15% of the sample rests with the top ten.

Trimmed from V: 5 bases; trimmed from J: 8 bases; junction bases lacking a gene match: 5. Based on the germline V gene, the CDR1 and CDR2 sequences are SGHTA and FQGNSA. The CDR3 holds 12 amino acids from the cysteine to the phenylalanine. Left in the record is the CDR3 DNA by itself, 36 bases read in frame from the first base. The full study reports these points: Some motif variants had previously been reported in the synovial fluid and blood of reactive arthritis patients, which suggests shared mechanisms of disease initiation. A TCR beta motif made up of fewer than 10 highly homologous amino acid variants appeared to be characteristic of blood from ankylosing spondylitis patients. Significant enrichment of the disease-linked clones was reported in matched synovial fluid samples from ankylosing spondylitis patients. The disease-linked clones showed a CD8+ phenotype and occurred at relatively low frequencies in peripheral blood.

The chain uses TRBV7-2 and TRBJ1-1; 7 bases in the junction line up with TRBD1. This receptor was identified in a male donor with ankylosing spondylitis. Material: blood, either unsorted or a sorted T cell fraction (not recorded which). The CDR3 amino acid sequence is: CASSPTGREAFF. Read as DNA, the sequence is TGTGCCAGCAGCCCGACAGGGCGCGAAGCTTTCTTT.